The entry that follows covers one T cell receptor beta chain sequence. Its antigen is not identified. A single record per CDR3 protein comes from TCRdb applying MiXCR to the 5' RACE reads. The table records about 570,000 distinct CDR3 sequences, 9.5% to 10% of them present only once. The data are from a study of identical twins. Study-level points and caveats: Compared with models, monozygotic twins showed more out-of-frame TCR alpha sharing. In zero-insertion analyses, partial confounding could arise from invariant MAIT and iNKT cells. There were fewer insertions in abundant cord blood beta clonotypes, but memory repertoires showed no such pattern. Rather than following the same donors, the conclusions depended on cross-sectional statistical analysis.

Trimming removed 3 bases from V and 5 bases from J, with 16 bases in between. Germline CDR1 reads SQVTM; CDR2 reads ANQGSEA. CDR3 length: 14 residues. A further study also used this sample, focusing on yellow fever vaccine responses in identical twins.

The sample consisted of PBMCs. The chain carries TRBV29-1 and TRBJ1-1; D is ambiguous. The TCR comes from a young woman in good health. The CDR3 is CSVEDGYRATEAFF. The DNA for the CDR3 is TGCAGCGTTGAGGACGGGTACCGGGCAACTGAAGCTTTCTTT.